The 30 T cell receptor beta chains in this list originate from one sample, sequenced in a study of read filtering for tumor transcriptome and immune sequencing. The library was built from roughly 400 ng RNA with molecular barcoded adaptors for alpha/delta and beta/gamma chains. MiXCR, applied by TCRdb to the reads, yields one record per CDR3 protein. Among approximately 40,000 distinct CDR3 sequences, 14% were seen once, and the ten largest hold roughly 18%. The specimen was a population of CD138-negative cells sorted from bone marrow. These receptor sequences come from a donor aged 40 or older with multiple myeloma.

This clonotype was recorded many times. The J gene is TRBJ2-2, the V gene TRBV6-2 or TRBV6-3; TRBD1 aligns across 8 bases. The germline CDR1 and CDR2 sequences are MNHEY and SVGEGT. Trimming at V came to 2 bases and at J to 3 bases, leaving 8 bases not matched to a gene. The CDR3 length is 17 residues. In nucleotides, the CDR3 is TGTGCCAGCAGTTACGTCAAAACGACAGGGGACACCGGGGAGCTGTTTTTT. It yields the protein CASSYVKTTGDTGELFF.

This clonotype was recorded many times. This chain connects TRBV5-6 to TRBJ2-3; 7 nucleotides line up with TRBD2. Looked up from germline, CDR1 is SGHDT and CDR2 is YYEEEE. This CDR3 region has 16 residues. V gave up 4 bases and J gave up 1 base; unmatched junction bases: 9. CDR3 region: CASSRATAGGTDTQYF. The CDR3 DNA is TGTGCCAGCAGCAGGGCGACTGCGGGGGGCACAGATACGCAGTATTTT.

Concerning this clonotype itself: A read error may be the cause here, since a much bigger clone is one base away. The genes are TRBV6-2 or TRBV6-3 and TRBJ2-3; D unclear. The germline gives CDR1 MNHEY, CDR2 SVGEGT. The CDR3 length is 13 residues. This CDR3 is CASRMYSTDTLYF. For the CDR3, the DNA is TGTGCCAGCAGGATGTACAGCACAGATACGCTGTATTTT.

This clonotype was observed at least ten times. The rearrangement joins TRBV7-2 to TRBJ1-4; TRBD1 is a possible D gene (5 bases). CDR1 is SGHTA, CDR2 FQGNSA, per germline. V lost 2 bases to trimming and J lost 11 bases, with 12 bases between them. This CDR3 has 13 amino acids. CDR3 region: CASSLRGLGKLFF. DNA of the CDR3: TGTGCCAGCAGCTTACGGGGACTGGGGAAACTGTTTTTT.

This clonotype occurred once. One end of the junction is discordant with germline, which a read error may explain. The rearrangement joins TRBV6-2 or TRBV6-3 to TRBJ2-1, with 13 bases lining up with TRBD2. Germline V gives CDR1 MNHEY, CDR2 SVGEGT. This CDR3 is 17 amino acids long. For the CDR3, the DNA is TGTGCCAGCAGTTCGCGGACTAGCGGGGGCCGTTGCAATGAACAGTTATTC. Residues: CASSSRTSGGRCNEQLF.

The chain joins TRBV2 to TRBJ2-5, with D perhaps TRBD2 (5 bases). CDR3 size: 14 residues. The germline CDR1 and CDR2 sequences are SNHLY and FYNNEI. Trimming pared 4 bases from V and 5 bases from J, leaving 14 bases between. CDR3 residues: CASSARAVGETQYF. The CDR3 coding sequence is TGTGCCAGCAGTGCCAGAGCGGTAGGGGAGACCCAGTACTTC.

This clonotype was recorded many times. The genes are TRBV5-1 and TRBJ2-1; TRBD1 or TRBD2 may be the D gene (6 bases each). V was pared by 2 bases and J by 9 bases, with 21 bases between. Germline V CDR1 and CDR2: SGHRS, YFSETQ. CDR3 length equals 16 residues. The CDR3 region has the DNA TGCGCCAGCAGCTTAAGAGTGGGGGGCATTGCCGGTGAGCAGTTCTTC. As protein: CASSLRVGGIAGEQFF.

Concerning this clonotype itself: Given a far larger clone just one base away, this is likely a sequencing read error. The chain joins TRBV6-5 to TRBJ1-5, with D tentatively TRBD1 (5 bases). Per the germline V gene, CDR1 is MNHEY and CDR2 is SVGAGI. The CDR3 has 16 residues. CDR3 sequence (DNA): TGTGCCAGCAGCCAGGGAGGGGAATGGAGGAATCAGCCCCAGCGTTTT. Protein: CASSQGGEWRNQPQRF.

This clonotype occurred many times. This rearrangement joins TRBV5-5 to TRBJ2-3; 9 positions match TRBD1. V gave up 4 bases and J gave up 4 bases; unmatched junction bases: 7. Germline CDR1 and CDR2: SGHKS and YYEKEE (reference sequence). The CDR3 runs 15 residues. The CDR3 spells CASSVTGGSADTQYF. CDR3 nucleotide sequence: TGTGCCAGCAGCGTCACAGGGGGCAGCGCAGATACGCAGTATTTT.

This clonotype was counted at least ten times. The chain links TRBV7-9 to TRBJ2-7, with a weak D call TRBD2 (6 bases). The V end lost 8 bases, the J end lost 2 bases, and 19 bases lay between the germline ends. Germline CDR1 and CDR2: SEHNR and FQNEAQ (reference sequence). The CDR3 loop spans 15 amino acids. The CDR3 DNA is TGTGCCAGCGGTATGGAGGGCGCTTCCACCTACGAGCAGTACTTC. This codes for CASGMEGASTYEQYF. Combining the CDR3 with reference TRBV7-9 and TRBJ2-7 gives the whole variable domain DTGVSQNPRHKITKRGQNVTFRCDPISEHNRLYWYRQTLGQGPEFLTYFQNEAQLEKSRLLSDRFSAERPKGSFSTLEIQRTEQGDSAMYLCASGMEGASTYEQYFGPGTRLTVT.

This clonotype occurred many times. V and J are TRBV9 and TRBJ2-7; TRBD1 matches at 8 bases. The CDR3 is 14 amino acids. V dropped 2 bases and J dropped 5; count of bases not matched to a gene: 6. Germline V gene sequence: CDR1 SGDLS, CDR2 YYNGEE. The CDR3 bases are TGTGCCAGCAGCGTCGCTCCAGGGGGCAACGAGCAGTACTTC. Protein sequence: CASSVAPGGNEQYF. Full variable domain (outside the CDR3, taken from reference TRBV9 and TRBJ2-7): DSGVTQTPKHLITATGQRVTLRCSPRSGDLSVYWYQQSLDQGLQFLIQYYNGEERAKGNILERFSAQQFPDLHSELNLSSLELGDSALYFCASSVAPGGNEQYFGPGTRLTVT.

This clonotype occurred many times. The rearrangement links TRBV4-1 to TRBJ1-1; the match to TRBD1 covers 8 bases. CDR1 and CDR2 from the germline V gene are MGHRA and YSYEKL. The CDR3 is made up of 15 amino acids. V lost 4 bases and J lost 0; bases outside the gene matches: 4. CDR3 DNA sequence: TGCGCCAGCAGCCGGGGACAGGCAATGAACACTGAAGCTTTCTTT. Protein sequence: CASSRGQAMNTEAFF.

About this clonotype itself: A read error may explain this, as a much larger clone is one base away. The J gene is TRBJ2-7, the V gene TRBV20-1; TRBD2 might be the D (6 bases). Deletions cut 5 bases from V and 7 bases from J, with 12 bases between. CDR3 size: 11 residues. Looked up from germline, CDR1 is DFQATT and CDR2 is SNEGSKA (reference sequence). The CDR3 here is CSAGGGGEQYF. DNA of the CDR3: TGCAGTGCTGGTGGTGGAGGGGAGCAGTACTTC.

This clonotype was seen many times. The chain recombines TRBV20-1 with TRBJ1-4; a weak D match, TRBD1 (5 bases). Germline assignment: CDR1 DFQATT and CDR2 SNEGSKA (reference sequence). The CDR3 is 14 amino acids. Trimming removed 1 base at V and 3 bases at J, with 9 bases between. CDR3 in DNA: TGCAGTGCTAGAGGGGGCTGGGCTAATGAAAAACTGTTTTTT. Translating gives CSARGGWANEKLFF.

Comments on this clonotype: Only one base separates this from a far larger clonotype, so it likely reflects a read error. The chain combines TRBV5-8 with TRBJ1-4; maybe TRBD1 (6 bases). Trimming shortened V by 2 bases and J by 7 bases, and 15 bases separated the two germline ends. This CDR3 region has 15 residues. CDR1 and CDR2 (germline): SGHTS, YDEGEE. This CDR3 is CASSFSAGEGEKLFF. CDR3 bases: TGTGCCAGCAGCTTCTCGGCAGGGGAGGGTGAAAAACTGTTTTTT.

This clonotype was recorded at least ten times. The chain combines TRBV20-1 with TRBJ1-1, with no clear D. Germline CDR1 and CDR2: DFQATT and SNEGSKA (reference sequence). CDR3 length equals 11 residues. Trimming pared 0 bases from V and 8 bases from J, leaving 7 bases between. CDR3 nucleotide sequence: TGCAGTGCTAGAGATGTGGGAGAAGCTTTCTTT. Protein product: CSARDVGEAFF.

This clonotype showed up many times. The chain carries TRBV5-1 and TRBJ2-1; 7 bases are shared with TRBD1. The germline V gene has CDR1 SGHRS and CDR2 YFSETQ. CDR3 length equals 23 residues. J was trimmed by 3 bases and V by 0 bases; bases with no gene match: 27. CDR3 bases: TGCGCCAGCAGCTTGGCGAGGGACAGCAGACCCCAAATCCCCAAAGACATCTACAATGAGCAGTTCTTC. Amino acids: CASSLARDSRPQIPKDIYNEQFF.

This clonotype was picked up many times. This chain uses TRBV7-6 with TRBJ2-7, with D uncertain. The V gene lost 0 bases and the J gene lost 3 bases, with 6 bases spanning the gap. Germline V gene lookup returns CDR1 SGHVS and CDR2 FNYEAQ. The CDR3 spans 13 residues. The CDR3 nucleotides are TGTGCCAGCAGCTTAGCTGCCTTCTACGAGCAGTACTTC. Protein product: CASSLAAFYEQYF.

This clonotype turned up a few times. The genes are TRBV5-1 and TRBJ2-7; TRBD1 matches at 8 bases. The CDR3 loop spans 14 amino acids. J lost 3 bases, V lost 3 bases, and 5 bases had no gene match. Germline CDR1 SGHRS, CDR2 YFSETQ. The CDR3 DNA reads as TGCGCCAGCAGCTCTTCGACAGGGGACTACGAGCAGTACTTC. Amino acid sequence: CASSSSTGDYEQYF.

A remark on this clonotype: Compared with germline, one end of the junction differs, possibly owing to a read error. The chain couples TRBV20-1 to TRBJ2-4; TRBD2 might be the D (5 bases). The CDR3 loop spans 11 amino acids. Germline V gives CDR1 DFQATT, CDR2 SNEGSKA (reference sequence). As DNA, the CDR3 is TGCAGTGAGACTAACCTAAACATTCAGCACTTC. Its protein is CSETNLNIQHF.

This clonotype was observed many times. The gene calls are TRBV30 and TRBJ2-7, with TRBD1 as a possible D gene (6 bases). Looked up from germline, CDR1 is GTSNPN and CDR2 is SVGIG (reference sequence). V lost 2 bases and J lost 5, with 16 bases in between. The CDR3 extends over 14 amino acids. CDR3 loop: CAWSTGHGGHEQYF. CDR3 nucleotides: TGTGCCTGGAGTACGGGACACGGAGGCCACGAGCAGTACTTC.

The chain recombines TRBV20-1 with TRBJ2-4; D gene ambiguous. V dropped 6 bases and J dropped 4 bases, with 13 bases sitting between them. The germline V gene encodes CDR1 DFQATT and CDR2 SNEGSKA (reference sequence). The CDR3 totals 13 residues. CDR3 protein: CSAGHAAKNIQYF. As DNA, the CDR3 is TGCAGTGCAGGTCACGCGGCGAAAAACATTCAGTACTTC.

The CDR3 protein is CSARFLTGKMAVNTEAFF. In DNA, the CDR3 is TGCAGTGCTAGATTTTTGACTGGGAAAATGGCAGTGAACACTGAAGCTTTCTTT. The chain uses TRBV20-1 and TRBJ1-1; D gene unclear. Trimming left V 2 bases short and J 0 bases short, with 22 bases between. Germline CDR1 reads DFQATT; CDR2 reads SNEGSKA (reference sequence). This CDR3 has 18 residues.

The sample holds many counts of this clonotype. J is TRBJ1-6 and V is TRBV6-5; D remains unclear. This CDR3 contains 17 residues. With 6 bases removed from V and 2 bases from J, the gap between germline ends came to 17 bases. Germline V gene data show CDR1 as MNHEY and CDR2 as SVGAGI. DNA for the CDR3: TGTGCCAGCAGGGACCGTGGCGGCACAGCCTATAATTCACCCCTCCACTTT. Its protein product is CASRDRGGTAYNSPLHF.

This clonotype was detected only a few times. It is unclear where the CDR3 begins or ends on the DNA, so no DNA is shown, and the CDR3 is as TCRdb lists it. The rearrangement links TRBV28 to TRBJ1-5; TRBD1, the table's D call, was not compared with the DNA. Germline V gene data show CDR1 as MDHEN and CDR2 as SYDVKM. The length of the CDR3 is 16 amino acids, counting both ends. The CDR3 reads CASSFGEGMSNQSQHF.

The chain is built from TRBV6-5 and TRBJ1-5; the D is unclear. CDR1 MNHEY and CDR2 SVGAGI come from the germline V gene. V was pared by 6 bases and J by 0 bases, with 9 bases between. CDR3 size: 14 residues. CDR3 in DNA: TGTGCCAGCAGCCCCAGCTATAGCAATCAGCCCCAGCATTTT. Translating it yields CASSPSYSNQPQHF.

There are many counts of this clonotype. V and J are TRBV6-5 and TRBJ1-2; D not resolved. V dropped 6 bases and J dropped 7 bases, with 12 bases sitting between them. Looked up from germline, CDR1 is MNHEY and CDR2 is SVGAGI. This CDR3 comprises 12 residues. CDR3 in amino acids: CASRKASTGYTF. The DNA for the CDR3 is TGTGCCAGCAGAAAAGCTAGCACTGGCTACACCTTC.

This clonotype showed up many times. V and J are TRBV2 and TRBJ2-2; D tentatively reads TRBD1 or TRBD2 (6 bases each). Germline V gene lookup returns CDR1 SNHLY and CDR2 FYNNEI. The V end lost 7 bases, the J end lost 4 bases, and 13 bases lay between the germline ends. The CDR3 is 14 amino acids. The CDR3 here is CASIEGGATGELFF. The CDR3 nucleotides are TGTGCCAGCATCGAGGGGGGTGCCACCGGGGAGCTGTTTTTT.

This clonotype showed up many times. This sequence joins TRBV7-9 and TRBJ1-1; a possible D gene is TRBD1 (5 bases). This CDR3 contains 14 residues. The germline V gene encodes CDR1 SEHNR and CDR2 FQNEAQ (reference sequence). Trimming took 4 bases from V and 1 from J, leaving 10 bases between them. The CDR3 loop reads CASSWGGGNTEAFF. Here the CDR3 DNA reads TGTGCCAGCAGCTGGGGGGGGGGGAACACTGAAGCTTTCTTT.

Ten or more counts support this clonotype. J is TRBJ2-3 and V is TRBV7-3; D remains unclear. In germline, CDR1 is SGHTA, CDR2 FQGTGA. The CDR3 consists of 15 residues. V was clipped by 1 base and J by 5 bases, with 13 bases between them. This CDR3 reads CASSLSPSPKDTQYF. The CDR3 DNA reads as TGTGCCAGCAGCTTAAGCCCCTCCCCGAAAGATACGCAGTATTTT.